Shown below are 12 T cell receptor beta chains from a single sample sequenced in a study of blood T cell repertoires in COVID-19. This table comes from immunoSEQ multiplex PCR, and its TCRdb copy is limited to in-frame clones, with some not included. This sample has 200,000 to 250,000 clones, with 84% found just once. The sequenced material came from PBMCs or T cells enriched from blood (not recorded which). The receptors come from a woman between 40 and 50 years old who had recovered from COVID-19.

The V call is TRBV7-2, the J call TRBJ2-7; a weak D match, TRBD1 (5 bases). The CDR3 extends over 13 amino acids. Per germline, CDR1 SGHTA and CDR2 FQGNSA. Trimming took 3 bases from V and 3 from J, leaving 9 bases between them. The CDR3 nucleotides read TGTGCCAGCAGCTTCCGACAGAACTACGAGCAGTACTTC. Amino acid sequence: CASSFRQNYEQYF.

J is TRBJ2-6 and V is TRBV27, with 7 bases identical to TRBD2. V trimming: 2 bases; J trimming: 0 bases; junction bases outside the gene matches: 7. Germline loops: CDR1 MNHEY, CDR2 SMNVEV (reference sequence). The CDR3 runs 18 residues. The CDR3 protein is CASSLRASGPSGANVLTF. In DNA form, the CDR3 reads TGTGCCAGCAGTTTAAGGGCTAGCGGACCCTCTGGGGCCAACGTCCTGACTTTC. The variable domain in full, completed from reference TRBV27 and TRBJ2-6, reads EAQVTQNPRYLITVTGKKLTVTCSQNMNHEYMSWYRQDPGLGLRQIYYSMNVEVTDKGDVPEGYKVSRKEKRNFPLILESPSPNQTSLYFCASSLRASGPSGANVLTFGAGSRLTVL.

This clone was detected a few times. This chain joins TRBV27 and TRBJ1-3; no clear D gene. V dropped 4 bases and J dropped 5 bases, with 9 bases sitting between them. The CDR3 has 13 amino acids. CDR1 MNHEY and CDR2 SMNVEV come from the germline V gene (reference sequence). The CDR3 DNA reads as TGTGCCAGCAGTTCAAGACTGCGAAACACCATATATTTT. Translated, it gives CASSSRLRNTIYF.

V is TRBV5-1 and J is TRBJ1-2; 7 nucleotides align to TRBD1. The CDR3 spans 15 residues. Germline V lookup: CDR1 SGHRS, CDR2 YFSETQ. Trimming at V came to 0 bases and at J to 0 bases, leaving 2 bases not matched to a gene. Here the CDR3 DNA reads TGCGCCAGCAGCTTGGCCAGGGGGTCTAACTATGGCTACACCTTC. Its protein product is CASSLARGSNYGYTF.

J is TRBJ2-1 and V is TRBV5-1; 7 bases match TRBD2. Germline loops: CDR1 SGHRS, CDR2 YFSETQ. V trimming: 0 bases; J trimming: 0 bases; junction bases outside the gene matches: 6. The CDR3 covers 17 residues. CDR3 nucleotide sequence: TGCGCCAGCAGCTTGGGTTCTAGCGGTACCTCCTACAATGAGCAGTTCTTC. Its protein product is CASSLGSSGTSYNEQFF. Full variable domain (rest looked up from reference TRBV5-1 and TRBJ2-1): KAGVTQTPRYLIKTRGQQVTLSCSPISGHRSVSWYQQTPGQGLQFLFEYFSETQRNKGNFPGRFSGRQFSNSRSEMNVSTLELGDSALYLCASSLGSSGTSYNEQFFGPGTRLTVL.

The chain joins TRBV27 to TRBJ2-7; 7 bases match TRBD1. CDR1 and CDR2 from the germline V gene are MNHEY and SMNVEV (reference sequence). There are 13 residues in the CDR3. Trimming removed 3 bases from V and 2 bases from J; junction bases left unmatched: 1. The CDR3, as DNA: TGTGCCAGCAGTTTCGGACAGGCCTACGAGCAGTACTTC. Translated: CASSFGQAYEQYF.

This rearrangement joins TRBV25-1 to TRBJ2-3; possible D gene TRBD2, 6 bases. The CDR3 extends over 15 amino acids. The ends were cut back, 6 bases at V and 2 bases at J, with 15 bases in the middle. The germline CDR1 and CDR2 sequences are MGHDK and SYGVNS. The CDR3 nucleotides read TGTGCCAGCAGCATTGGGCTAGCGAACACAGATACGCAGTATTTT. Protein: CASSIGLANTDTQYF.

This CDR3 is CASRGTANQPQHF. In nucleotides, the CDR3 is TGTGCCAGCAGAGGCACAGCTAATCAGCCCCAGCATTTT. The chain uses TRBV7-9 and TRBJ1-5; the D is unclear. The CDR3 extends over 13 amino acids. V shed 6 bases and J shed 4 bases, with 10 bases lying between them. CDR1 SEHNR and CDR2 FQNEAQ come from the germline V gene (reference sequence).

This clone showed up just a few times. This chain links TRBV19 with TRBJ2-3; 13 bases agree with TRBD2. Per the germline V gene, CDR1 is LNHDA and CDR2 is SQIVND (reference sequence). The CDR3 contains 16 residues. Trimming took 4 bases from V and 2 from J; bases not matched to a gene: 3. CDR3 nucleotides: TGTGCCAGTAGTACGGGACTAGCGGGACCCACAGATACGCAGTATTTT. Its translation is CASSTGLAGPTDTQYF.

The CDR3 sequence is CASSRDRGSADTQYF. The CDR3, as DNA: TGTGCCAGCAGCCGAGACAGGGGGAGCGCAGATACGCAGTATTTT. The chain couples TRBV7-9 to TRBJ2-3; 9 nucleotides agree with TRBD1. The CDR3 extends over 15 amino acids. The germline CDR1 and CDR2 sequences are SEHNR and FQNEAQ (reference sequence). J gave up 4 bases and V 5 bases, and 7 bases lay outside the gene matches.

The chain combines TRBV9 with TRBJ1-2; unclear D gene. CDR3 length: 11 amino acids. Trimming cost V 1 base and J 13 bases, with 11 bases left between them. Per the germline V gene, CDR1 is SGDLS and CDR2 is YYNGEE. CDR3: CASSVPQALTF. In DNA form, the CDR3 reads TGTGCCAGCAGCGTACCGCAGGCTCTCACCTTC.

The rearrangement links TRBV19 to TRBJ2-5, with D possibly being TRBD1 (6 bases). V was shortened by 4 bases and J by 3 bases, with 12 bases between the two germline ends. The germline gives CDR1 LNHDA, CDR2 SQIVND (reference sequence). There are 14 residues in the CDR3. The CDR3 spells CASSTWTAKETQYF. As DNA, the CDR3 is TGTGCCAGTAGTACCTGGACAGCTAAAGAGACCCAGTACTTC.